The clone carrying this T cell receptor (beta chain) was seen at least ten times. As yet, its antigen is unknown. The data are from a study of T-cell memory formation after mild COVID-19. It was 5'RACE with constant-segment primers that produced the TCR alpha and TCR beta cDNA libraries, which carried sample barcodes and UMIs. TCRdb reanalysed the 5' RACE reads using MiXCR and keeps one entry per CDR3 protein. Among roughly 550,000 distinct CDR3 sequences listed, 20% were seen once. Broader study findings: Second-wave clones reaching peak frequency on day 37 lacked confirmed SARS-CoV-2 specificity. While clones contracting from day 15 to 85 were balanced between CD4 and CD8, later expanders leaned CD4+. Among CD4+ contracting clones, most were CM and EM, and CD8+ ones EMRA.

Germline V gene sequence: CDR1 MGHRA, CDR2 YSYEKL. The CDR3 spans 17 residues. V lost 0 bases and J lost 2; bases outside the gene matches: 7. The V call is TRBV4-1, the J call TRBJ2-3, with 8 bases aligning to TRBD2. Sequencing input: PBMCs or a T cell subset sorted from them (not recorded which). This TCR was recovered from an adult woman who had mild COVID-19 (a few samples of this study predate the infection). Cell type and time point are not known. CDR3 in amino acids: CASSQDRTSGLTDTQYF. Written as DNA, the CDR3 is TGCGCCAGCAGCCAAGATCGAACTAGCGGACTCACAGATACGCAGTATTTT.